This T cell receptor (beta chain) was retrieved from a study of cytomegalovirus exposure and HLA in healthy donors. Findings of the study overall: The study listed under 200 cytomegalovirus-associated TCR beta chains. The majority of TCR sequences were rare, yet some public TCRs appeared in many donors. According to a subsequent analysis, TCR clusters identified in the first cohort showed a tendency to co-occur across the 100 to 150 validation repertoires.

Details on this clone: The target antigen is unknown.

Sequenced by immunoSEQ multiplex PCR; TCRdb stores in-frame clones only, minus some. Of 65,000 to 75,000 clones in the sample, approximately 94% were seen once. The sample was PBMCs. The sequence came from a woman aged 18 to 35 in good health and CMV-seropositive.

This CDR3 reads CASSTGTSGGAFQETQYF. The CDR3 coding sequence is TGCGCCAGCAGCACCGGGACTAGCGGGGGGGCATTTCAAGAGACCCAGTACTTC. The chain carries TRBV5-1 and TRBJ2-5, with 16 positions matching TRBD2. The length of the CDR3 is 18 residues. V shed 4 bases, J shed 2 bases, and the junction held 8 bases outside the gene matches. Per the germline V gene, CDR1 is SGHRS and CDR2 is YFSETQ.